This T cell receptor beta chain comes out of a study of naive and memory T cell subsets. Broader study findings: Activation and differentiation may alter RNA-based TCR counts. No ground truth validated the naive and memory repertoire findings. A few larger clonotypes appeared in naive repertoires, especially CD8, possibly memory cells re-expressing CD45RA.

Both TRBC1 and TRBC2 were covered by a beta constant-region primer of two equimolar oligonucleotides. Four rounds of PCR amplified the ligated cDNA using nested alpha and beta constant-region primers plus SP2. Ligation attached a single-stranded oligonucleotide with a 12-nucleotide UMI and the SP2 primer to the cDNA 3' end. Via MiXCR, TCRdb re-called the UMI-ligation and nested PCR reads, giving one row per CDR3 protein. Among about 82,000 distinct CDR3 sequences listed, about 9.9% were seen once. As for this clonotype: What it recognizes is unknown.

V dropped 9 bases and J dropped 0; count of bases not matched to a gene: 4. CDR3 size: 13 residues. CDR1 and CDR2 from the germline V gene are SNHLY and FYNNEI. The sample was naive CD8+ T cells from blood. This TCR was sampled from a human donor in good health. This chain connects TRBV2 to TRBJ1-2; TRBD1 matches at 7 bases. The DNA for the CDR3 is TGTGCCAGGGACAGGTTAGCTAACTATGGCTACACCTTC. Translating gives CARDRLANYGYTF.